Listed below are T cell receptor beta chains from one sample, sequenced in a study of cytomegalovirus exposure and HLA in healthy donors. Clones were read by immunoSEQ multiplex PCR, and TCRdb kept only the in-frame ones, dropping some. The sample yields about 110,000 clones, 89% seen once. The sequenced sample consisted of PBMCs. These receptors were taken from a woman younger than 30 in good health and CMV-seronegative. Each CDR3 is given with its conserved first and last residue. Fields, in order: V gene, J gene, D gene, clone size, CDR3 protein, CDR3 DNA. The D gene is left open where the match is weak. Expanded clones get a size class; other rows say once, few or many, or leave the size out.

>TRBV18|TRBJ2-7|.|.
CASSSSSYEQYF
TGTGCCAGCTCCTCTAGCTCCTACGAGCAGTACTTC
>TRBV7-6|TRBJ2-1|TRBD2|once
CASSPAGTSGGFNEQFF
TGTGCCAGCAGCCCCGCAGGCACTAGCGGGGGGTTCAATGAGCAGTTCTTC
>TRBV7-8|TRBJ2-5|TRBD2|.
CASSLNGGGFQETQYF
TGTGCCAGCAGCTTAAACGGCGGGGGGTTCCAAGAGACCCAGTACTTC
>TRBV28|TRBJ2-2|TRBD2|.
CASSLWGLAGGPGELFF
TGTGCCAGCAGTTTATGGGGACTAGCGGGAGGGCCCGGGGAGCTGTTTTTT
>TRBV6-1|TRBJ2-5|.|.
CASSEQGETQYF
TGTGCCAGCAGTGAACAGGGGGAGACCCAGTACTTC
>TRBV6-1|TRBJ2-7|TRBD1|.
CASNVRGLAYEQYF
TGTGCCAGCAACGTCAGGGGGCTCGCCTACGAGCAGTACTTC
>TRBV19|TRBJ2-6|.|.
CASSLVSSGANVLTF
TGTGCCAGTAGTCTCGTTTCTTCTGGGGCCAACGTCCTGACTTTC
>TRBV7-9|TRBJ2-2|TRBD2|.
CASSPWVGGPSTGELFF
TGTGCCAGCAGCCCCTGGGTGGGAGGGCCGAGCACCGGGGAGCTGTTTTTT
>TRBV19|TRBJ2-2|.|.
CASTVTHGNTGELFF
TGTGCCAGTACCGTTACCCACGGGAACACCGGGGAGCTGTTTTTT
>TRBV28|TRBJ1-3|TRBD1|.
CASSLLAGGRSGNTIYF
TGTGCCAGCAGTTTATTAGCAGGGGGCCGTTCTGGAAACACCATATATTTT
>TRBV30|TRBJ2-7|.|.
CAWRRDSAYEQYF
TGTGCCTGGAGGCGGGACAGTGCTTACGAGCAGTACTTC
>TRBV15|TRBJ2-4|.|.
CAARQGTTNIQYF
TGTGCCGCGAGACAGGGGACTACAAACATTCAGTACTTC
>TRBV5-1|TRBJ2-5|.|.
CASSLAGVVETQYF
TGCGCCAGCAGCTTGGCCGGGGTAGTCGAGACCCAGTACTTC
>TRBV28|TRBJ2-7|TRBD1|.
CASRGDRVTGEQYF
TGTGCCAGCAGAGGGGACAGGGTTACGGGCGAGCAGTACTTC
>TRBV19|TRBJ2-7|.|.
CASKPKGGFSYEQYF
TGTGCCAGTAAGCCTAAAGGGGGTTTCTCCTACGAGCAGTACTTC
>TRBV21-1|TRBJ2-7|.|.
CAILGRPGEQYF
TGTGCCATCCTAGGCCGACCAGGGGAGCAGTACTTC
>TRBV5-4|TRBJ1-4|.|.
CASSSGVTNEKLFF
TGTGCCAGCAGCTCGGGGGTTACTAATGAAAAACTGTTTTTT
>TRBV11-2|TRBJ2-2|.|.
CASSSTLGNTNTGELFF
TGTGCCAGCAGCTCGACCCTCGGGAATACGAACACCGGGGAGCTGTTTTTT
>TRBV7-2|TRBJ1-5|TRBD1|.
CASSSDRGGQPQHF
TGTGCCAGCAGCTCGGACAGGGGAGGTCAGCCCCAGCATTTT
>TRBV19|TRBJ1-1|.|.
CASTAGVITEAFF
TGTGCCAGTACCGCAGGGGTGATCACTGAAGCTTTCTTT
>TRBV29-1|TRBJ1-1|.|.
CSVTAKNPNTEAFF
TGCAGCGTTACCGCGAAAAATCCTAACACTGAAGCTTTCTTT
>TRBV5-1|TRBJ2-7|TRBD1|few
CASSLAGTGASYEQYF
TGCGCCAGCAGCTTGGCCGGGACAGGGGCATCCTACGAGCAGTACTTC
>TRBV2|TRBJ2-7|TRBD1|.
CASSEKGGASYEQYF
TGTGCCAGCAGTGAAAAAGGGGGCGCCTCCTACGAGCAGTACTTC
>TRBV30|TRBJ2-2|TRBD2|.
CAVSGGANTGELFF
TGTGCCGTTAGCGGGGGAGCGAACACCGGGGAGCTGTTTTTT
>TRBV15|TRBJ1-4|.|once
CATSKGVLEKLFF
TGTGCCACCAGCAAGGGGGTGCTCGAAAAACTGTTTTTT
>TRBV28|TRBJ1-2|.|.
CASSLEAPYGYTF
TGTGCCAGCAGTTTAGAGGCCCCCTATGGCTACACCTTC
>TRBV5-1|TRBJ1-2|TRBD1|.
CASSSAGTGVDYGYTF
TGCGCCAGCAGCTCTGCCGGGACAGGGGTGGACTATGGCTACACCTTC
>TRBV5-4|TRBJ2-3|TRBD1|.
CASSLVGQGTDTQYF
TGTGCCAGCAGCTTGGTAGGACAGGGGACAGATACGCAGTATTTT
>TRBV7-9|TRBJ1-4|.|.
CASSSEVEEKLFF
TGTGCCAGCAGCTCCGAGGTAGAAGAAAAACTGTTTTTT
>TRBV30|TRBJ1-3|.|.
CAWTQGGHGNTIYF
TGTGCCTGGACCCAAGGGGGACACGGAAACACCATATATTTT
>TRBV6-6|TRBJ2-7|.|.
CASSSTAAAAYEQYF
TGTGCCAGCAGTTCCACCGCGGCAGCGGCCTACGAGCAGTACTTC
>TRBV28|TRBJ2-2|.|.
CASSYPPGTGELFF
TGTGCCAGCAGTTATCCCCCGGGCACCGGGGAGCTGTTTTTT
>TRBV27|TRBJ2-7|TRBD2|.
CASSTSTSGISFDEQYF
TGTGCCAGCAGTACATCGACTAGCGGGATAAGTTTTGACGAGCAGTACTTC
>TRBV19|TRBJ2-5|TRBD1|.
CARQGPNETQYF
TGTGCCAGACAGGGGCCGAACGAGACCCAGTACTTC
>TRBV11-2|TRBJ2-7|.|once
CASSDRTGTYEQYF
TGTGCCAGCAGCGACCGGACGGGAACCTACGAGCAGTACTTC
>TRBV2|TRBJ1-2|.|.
CASIPGGVSYGYTF
TGTGCCAGCATCCCCGGGGGGGTGAGCTATGGCTACACCTTC
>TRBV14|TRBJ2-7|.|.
CASSQDGTRSYEQYF
TGTGCCAGCAGCCAAGATGGGACACGTTCCTACGAGCAGTACTTC
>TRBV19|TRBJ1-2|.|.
CASSRAGRGYGYTF
TGTGCCAGTAGCAGGGCCGGCAGGGGCTATGGCTACACCTTC
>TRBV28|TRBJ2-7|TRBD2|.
CASSPRLASYEQYF
TGTGCCAGCAGTCCCCGACTAGCATCCTACGAGCAGTACTTC
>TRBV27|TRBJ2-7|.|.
CASSFRSRLEQYF
TGTGCCAGCAGTTTCCGTAGCCGGCTGGAGCAGTACTTC
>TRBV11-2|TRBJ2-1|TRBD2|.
CASGEGPGGGNEQFF
TGTGCCAGCGGAGAAGGACCCGGCGGGGGTAATGAGCAGTTCTTC
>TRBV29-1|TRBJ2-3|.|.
CSVEIPSKSTDTQYF
TGCAGCGTTGAAATCCCTAGCAAAAGCACAGATACGCAGTATTTT
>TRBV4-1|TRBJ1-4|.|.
CASSAVGSEKLFF
TGCGCCAGCAGCGCCGTTGGGAGCGAAAAACTGTTTTTT